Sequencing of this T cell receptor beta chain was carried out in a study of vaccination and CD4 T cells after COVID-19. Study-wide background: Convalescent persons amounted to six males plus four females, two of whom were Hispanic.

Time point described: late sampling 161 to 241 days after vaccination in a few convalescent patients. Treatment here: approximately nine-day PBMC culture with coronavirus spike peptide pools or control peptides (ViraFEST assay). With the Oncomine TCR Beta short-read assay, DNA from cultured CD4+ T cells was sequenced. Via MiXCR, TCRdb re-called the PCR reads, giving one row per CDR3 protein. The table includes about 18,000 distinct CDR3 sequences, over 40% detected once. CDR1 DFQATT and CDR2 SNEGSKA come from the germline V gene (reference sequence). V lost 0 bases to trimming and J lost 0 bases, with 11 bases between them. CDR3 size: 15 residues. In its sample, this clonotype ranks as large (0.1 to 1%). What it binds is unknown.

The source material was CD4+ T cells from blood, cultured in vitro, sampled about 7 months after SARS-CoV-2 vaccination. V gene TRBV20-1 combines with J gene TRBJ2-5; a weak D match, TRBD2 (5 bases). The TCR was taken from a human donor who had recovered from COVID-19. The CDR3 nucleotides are TGCAGTGCTAGAGATGCGGGTAGGGACCAAGAGACCCAGTACTTC. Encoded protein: CSARDAGRDQETQYF.